This T cell receptor (beta chain) came from a study of identical twins. Study-level results: Cross-sectional statistics underpinned the conclusions; the same donors were not followed. One should note that invariant MAIT and iNKT cells could partly confound zero-insertion analyses. For out-of-frame beta sequences, excess twin sharing was weaker.

V was trimmed by 3 bases and J by 2 bases, leaving 5 bases between them. This CDR3 contains 12 residues. Germline loops: CDR1 SNHLY, CDR2 FYNNEI. There are many counts of this clonotype. Its matching antigen is unknown. Template switching supplied a universal primer site; unique molecular identifiers were carried on the cDNA. TCRdb redid the calling of the 5' RACE reads with MiXCR, one entry per CDR3 protein. The sample records around 670,000 distinct CDR3 sequences, less than 7% being singletons. The specimen sequenced was naive T cells sorted from blood. V gene TRBV2 combines with J gene TRBJ2-7; D is unresolved. The TCR originated in a man aged 18 to 30 in good health. This chain's CDR3 is CASSDWAYEQYF. In DNA form, the CDR3 reads TGTGCCAGCAGTGACTGGGCCTACGAGCAGTACTTC.